Sequencing of this T cell receptor beta chain was carried out in a study of blood T cell repertoires in COVID-19. Across the whole study: COVID-19 samples collected from the United States, Italy and Spain covered acute and convalescent phases. PBMCs, B-cell-depleted T cells, or T cells provided the cDNA or gDNA that made up the material.

This clone occurred once. In the authors' methods: Using reference gene primer amplification, nucleated cell counts were estimated. Sequencing used immunoSEQ multiplex PCR; TCRdb keeps in-frame clones, though not all of them. Clone size and V and J calls were adopted from that table, with D and trimming inferred from the DNA. The sample has about 230,000 clones, roughly 80% seen once. CDR1 is KGHSH and CDR2 is LQKENI in the germline V gene. Trimming took 2 bases from V and 0 from J, leaving 14 bases between them. The CDR3 length is 17 residues. The receptor was isolated from a woman aged 70-85 years with active or convalescent COVID-19. V and J are TRBV18 and TRBJ1-3; tentatively, D is TRBD1 (5 bases). The source material was peripheral blood. The CDR3 spells CASSPTDGGYSGNTIYF. In DNA, the CDR3 is TGTGCCAGCTCACCAACCGACGGGGGATACTCTGGAAACACCATATATTTT.